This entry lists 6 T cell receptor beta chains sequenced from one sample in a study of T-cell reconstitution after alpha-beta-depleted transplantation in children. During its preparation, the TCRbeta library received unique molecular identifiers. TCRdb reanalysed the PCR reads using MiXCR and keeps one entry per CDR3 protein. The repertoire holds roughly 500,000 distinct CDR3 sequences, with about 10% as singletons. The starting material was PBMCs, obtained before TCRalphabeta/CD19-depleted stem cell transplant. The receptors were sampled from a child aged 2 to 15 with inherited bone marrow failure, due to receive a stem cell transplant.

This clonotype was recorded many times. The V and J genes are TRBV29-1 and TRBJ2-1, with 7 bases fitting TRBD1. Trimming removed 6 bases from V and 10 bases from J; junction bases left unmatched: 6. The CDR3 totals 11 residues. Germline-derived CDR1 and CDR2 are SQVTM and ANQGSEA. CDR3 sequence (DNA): TGCAGCGTACACAGGGGCAACGAGCAGTTCTTC. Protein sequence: CSVHRGNEQFF.

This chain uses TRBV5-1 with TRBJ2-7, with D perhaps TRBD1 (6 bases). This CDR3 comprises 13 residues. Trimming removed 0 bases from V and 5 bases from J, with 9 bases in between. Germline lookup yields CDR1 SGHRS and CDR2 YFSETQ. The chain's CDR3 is CASSLARGDEQYF. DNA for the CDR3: TGCGCCAGCAGCTTGGCCAGGGGTGACGAGCAGTACTTC.

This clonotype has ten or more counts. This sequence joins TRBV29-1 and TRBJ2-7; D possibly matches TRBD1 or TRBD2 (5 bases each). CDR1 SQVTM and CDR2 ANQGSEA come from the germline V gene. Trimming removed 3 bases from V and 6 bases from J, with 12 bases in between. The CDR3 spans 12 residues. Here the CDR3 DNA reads TGCAGCGTTGAGGGGGACGCCCTCGAGCAGTACTTC. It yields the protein CSVEGDALEQYF.

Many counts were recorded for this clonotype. CDR3 bases: TGTGCCACCAGCAGAGTAGTAGCATCCTACAATGAGCAGTTCTTC. Translation gives CATSRVVASYNEQFF. This rearrangement joins TRBV15 to TRBJ2-1; D call uncertain. The V gene's germline CDR1 is LNHNV and CDR2 YYDKDF (reference sequence). This CDR3 is 15 amino acids long. V lost 1 base, J lost 1 base, and 8 bases lay in between.

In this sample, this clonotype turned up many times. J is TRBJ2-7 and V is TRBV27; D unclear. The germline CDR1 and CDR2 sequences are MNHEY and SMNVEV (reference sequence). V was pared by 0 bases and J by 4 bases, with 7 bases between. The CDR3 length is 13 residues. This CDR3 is CASSLSPVYEQYF. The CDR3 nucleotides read TGTGCCAGCAGTTTATCACCTGTGTACGAGCAGTACTTC.

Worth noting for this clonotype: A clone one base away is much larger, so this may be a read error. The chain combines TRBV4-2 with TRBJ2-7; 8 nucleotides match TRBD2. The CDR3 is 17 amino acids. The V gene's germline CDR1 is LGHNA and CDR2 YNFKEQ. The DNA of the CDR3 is TGTGCCAGCAGCCAAGCGCCACTAGCGGAAGGGTCCTACGATCAGTACTTC. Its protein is CASSQAPLAEGSYDQYF.